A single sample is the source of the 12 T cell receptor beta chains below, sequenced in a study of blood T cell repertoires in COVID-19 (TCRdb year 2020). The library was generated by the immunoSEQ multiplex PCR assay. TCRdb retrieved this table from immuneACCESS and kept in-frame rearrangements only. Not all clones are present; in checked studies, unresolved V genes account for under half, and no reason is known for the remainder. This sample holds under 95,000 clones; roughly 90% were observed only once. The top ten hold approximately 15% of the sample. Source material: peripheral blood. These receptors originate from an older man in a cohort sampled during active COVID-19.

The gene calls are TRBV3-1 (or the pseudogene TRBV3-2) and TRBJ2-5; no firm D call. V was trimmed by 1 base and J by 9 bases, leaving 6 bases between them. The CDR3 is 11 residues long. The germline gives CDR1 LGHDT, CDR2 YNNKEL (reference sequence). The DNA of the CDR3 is TGTGCCAGCAGCCAAGGTGAGGCCCAGTACTTC. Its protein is CASSQGEAQYF.

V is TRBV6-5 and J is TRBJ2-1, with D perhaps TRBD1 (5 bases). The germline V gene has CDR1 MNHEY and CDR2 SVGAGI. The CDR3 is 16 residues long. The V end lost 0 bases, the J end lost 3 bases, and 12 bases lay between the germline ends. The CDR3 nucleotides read TGTGCCAGCAGTTACTCCGGGCCTAGGGGCTACAATGAGCAGTTCTTC. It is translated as CASSYSGPRGYNEQFF.

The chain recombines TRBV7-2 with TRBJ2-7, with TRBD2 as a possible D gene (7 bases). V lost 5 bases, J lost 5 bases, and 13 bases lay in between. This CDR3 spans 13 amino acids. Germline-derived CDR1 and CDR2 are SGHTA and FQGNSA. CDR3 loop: CASSIRGGDEQYV. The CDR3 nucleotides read TGTGCCAGCAGCATTAGGGGGGGGGACGAGCAGTACGTC.

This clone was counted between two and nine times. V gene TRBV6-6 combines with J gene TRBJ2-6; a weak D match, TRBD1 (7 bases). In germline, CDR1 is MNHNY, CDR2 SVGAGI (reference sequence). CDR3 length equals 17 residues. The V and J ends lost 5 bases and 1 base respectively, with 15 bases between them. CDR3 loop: CASSPRQGGSGANVLTF. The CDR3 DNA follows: TGTGCCAGCAGTCCCCGCCAGGGGGGATCTGGGGCCAACGTCCTGACTTTC.

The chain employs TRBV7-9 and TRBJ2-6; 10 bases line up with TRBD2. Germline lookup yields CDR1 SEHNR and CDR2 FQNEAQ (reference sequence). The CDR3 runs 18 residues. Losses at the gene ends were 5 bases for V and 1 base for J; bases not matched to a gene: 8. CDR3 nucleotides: TGTGCCAGCAGCCTAATCAGCGGGGGGGCTTCTGGGGCCAACGTCCTGACTTTC. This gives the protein CASSLISGGASGANVLTF.

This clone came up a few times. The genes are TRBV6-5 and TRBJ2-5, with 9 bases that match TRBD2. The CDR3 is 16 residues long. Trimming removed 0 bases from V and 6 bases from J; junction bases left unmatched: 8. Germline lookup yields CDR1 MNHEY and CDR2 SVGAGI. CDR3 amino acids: CASSYSNSGGSKTQYF. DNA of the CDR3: TGTGCCAGCAGTTACTCGAATAGCGGGGGATCAAAGACCCAGTACTTC.

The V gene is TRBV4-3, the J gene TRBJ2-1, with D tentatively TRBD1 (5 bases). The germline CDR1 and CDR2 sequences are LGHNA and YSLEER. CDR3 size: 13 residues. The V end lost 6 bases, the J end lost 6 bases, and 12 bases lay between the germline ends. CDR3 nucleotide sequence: TGCGCCAGCAGTGACAGAAGGGGCAATGAGCAGTTCTTC. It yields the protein CASSDRRGNEQFF.

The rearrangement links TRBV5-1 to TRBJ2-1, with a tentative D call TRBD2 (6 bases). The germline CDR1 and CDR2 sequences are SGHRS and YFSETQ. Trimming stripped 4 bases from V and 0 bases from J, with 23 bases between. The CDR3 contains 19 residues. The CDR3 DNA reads TGCGCCAGCAGCCCAACCCCCCTTAGCGGTCTGAGCTCCTACAATGAGCAGTTCTTC. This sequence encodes CASSPTPLSGLSSYNEQFF.

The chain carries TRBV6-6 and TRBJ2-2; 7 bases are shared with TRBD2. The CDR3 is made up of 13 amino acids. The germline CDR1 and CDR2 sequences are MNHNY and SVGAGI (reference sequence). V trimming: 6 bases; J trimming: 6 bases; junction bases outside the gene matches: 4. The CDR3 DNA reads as TGTGCCAGCAGACTTGCGGGGGCCGGGGAGCTGTTTTTT. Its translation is CASRLAGAGELFF.

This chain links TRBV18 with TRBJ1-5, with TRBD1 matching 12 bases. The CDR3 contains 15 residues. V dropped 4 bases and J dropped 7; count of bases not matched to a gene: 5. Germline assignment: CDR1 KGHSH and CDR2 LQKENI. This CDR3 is CASSRGTGGGQPQHF. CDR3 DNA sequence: TGTGCCAGCTCACGTGGGACAGGGGGCGGACAGCCCCAGCATTTT.

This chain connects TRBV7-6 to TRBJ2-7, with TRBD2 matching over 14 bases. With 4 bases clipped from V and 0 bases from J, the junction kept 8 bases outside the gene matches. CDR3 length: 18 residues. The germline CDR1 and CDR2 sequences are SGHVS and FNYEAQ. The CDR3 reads CASSYPGLAGESSYEQYF. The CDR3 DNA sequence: TGTGCCAGCAGCTACCCGGGACTAGCGGGAGAGAGCTCCTACGAGCAGTACTTC.

CDR3 protein: CASSEGGGLNEKLFF. In nucleotides, the CDR3 is TGTGCCAGCTCAGAGGGCGGGGGTCTGAATGAAAAACTGTTTTTT. The chain recombines TRBV18 with TRBJ1-4; a possible D gene is TRBD1 (5 bases). The CDR3 is 15 residues long. V was pared by 5 bases and J by 5 bases, with 15 bases between. The germline V gene has CDR1 KGHSH and CDR2 LQKENI.